This T cell receptor beta chain is drawn from a study of glioma-infiltrating T cells. Overall study: Samples included WHO grade II oligodendrogliomas or astrocytomas and initial-diagnosis grade IV glioblastomas. Presurgical dexamethasone in glioma patients lasted six or fewer days. General observations from the study: CDR3 overlap between tissue and blood was very small.

The CDR3 runs 14 residues. Looked up from germline, CDR1 is GTSNPN and CDR2 is SVGIG (reference sequence). Trimming cost V 7 bases and J 4 bases, with 19 bases left between them. There are a few counts of this clonotype. Its antigen is as yet unknown. The iRepertoire nested amplicon-rescue multiplex PCR amplified TCR alpha and beta CDR3s from RNA. Input was roughly 100-450 ng of tissue mRNA or PBMC total RNA. TCRdb called the multiplex PCR reads again in MiXCR, with one record for every CDR3 protein. The top ten hold about 11% of the sample, which has around 350,000 distinct CDR3 sequences, roughly two fifths seen once.

Sequences were obtained from glioma tissue, nonneoplastic brain tissue, or PBMCs (not recorded which). V and J are TRBV30 and TRBJ1-2, with a possible D match to TRBD1 (6 bases). The sequence was collected from a human donor with low-grade glioma or glioblastoma, undergoing nonglioma brain surgery, or in good health (not recorded which). The CDR3 DNA sequence: TGTGCCTCAGGGGACATCCCGACGGGCTATGGCTACACCTTC. It codes for CASGDIPTGYGYTF.